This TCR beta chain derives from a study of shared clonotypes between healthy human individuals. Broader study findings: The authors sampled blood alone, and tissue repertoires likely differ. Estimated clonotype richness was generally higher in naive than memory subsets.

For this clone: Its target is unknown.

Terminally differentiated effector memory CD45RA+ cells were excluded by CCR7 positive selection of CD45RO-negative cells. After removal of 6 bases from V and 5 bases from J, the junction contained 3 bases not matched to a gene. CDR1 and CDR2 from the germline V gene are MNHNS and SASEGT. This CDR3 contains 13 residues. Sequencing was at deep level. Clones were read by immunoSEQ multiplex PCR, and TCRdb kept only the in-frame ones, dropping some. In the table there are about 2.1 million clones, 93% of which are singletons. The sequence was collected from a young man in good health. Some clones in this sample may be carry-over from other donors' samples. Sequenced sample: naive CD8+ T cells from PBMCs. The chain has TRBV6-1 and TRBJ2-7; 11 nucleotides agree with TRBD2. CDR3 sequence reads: CASRLAGEDEQYF. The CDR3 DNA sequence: TGTGCCAGCAGACTAGCGGGAGAGGACGAGCAGTACTTC.